The clone carrying this TCR beta chain was found once. The antigen remains undetermined. Here immunoSEQ multiplex PCR was the method, and the copy in TCRdb shows in-frame clones only, minus some. The sample records about 16,000 clones, 85% to 95% being singletons. The naive gate required viable CD3+CD4+ or CD3+CD8+ cells with CCR7+CD45RA+CD45RO-CD95-CD27+CD28+ phenotype. Peripheral blood was collected from the related graft donor on the marrow donation day. This sample stems from a study of T cells after posttransplantation cyclophosphamide. Regarding the study as a whole: Recipient CMV seropositivity and CMV reactivation strongly tracked TRB clonality. Donor-recipient repertoire similarity was low at 1-2 months, rising over year one.

CDR1 is MGHDK and CDR2 is SYGVNS in the germline V gene. The CDR3 covers 14 residues. The J segment lost 5 bases and the V segment lost 5 bases, leaving 6 bases of the junction unmatched. The chain uses TRBV25-1 and TRBJ2-5; 9 positions agree with TRBD1. The source of this sequence is a woman between 45 and 60 years old in good health and a related stem cell transplant donor. The specimen was naive CD4+ T cells sorted from blood. The CDR3 bases are TGTGCCAGCAGTCCTGGGACAGGGCGGGAGACCCAGTACTTC. Amino acid sequence: CASSPGTGRETQYF.